The clone carrying this T cell receptor beta chain has a handful of counts. Its specificity is not known. This entry belongs to a study of T-cell memory formation after mild COVID-19. Across the study: Clusters of TCRs were largely donor specific. Study-wide findings and caveats: Day 15 to 85 contractors were CD4/CD8 balanced; later expanders leaned CD4+. Contracting CD4+ clones sat mainly in CM and EM; CD8+ in EMRA.

TCRdb used MiXCR to reprocess the 5' RACE reads, holding one entry per CDR3 protein. The sample yields 400,000 or so distinct CDR3 sequences, about 20% seen once. CDR3 length: 20 amino acids. The receptor comes from an adult woman who had mild COVID-19 (a few samples of this study predate the infection). Cell type and time point are not known. The V and J genes are TRBV21-1 and TRBJ2-5; TRBD2 is the table's D call and was not checked against the DNA. TRBV21-1 is given as a pseudogene. The sample comprised PBMCs or a T cell subset sorted from them (not recorded which). The DNA of the CDR3 is TGTGCCAGCAGCTCCCTCGGGGGCGAGCAGCGGGAGAGATGGAGAGAGACCCAGTACTTC. It encodes CASSSLGGEQRERWRETQYF.